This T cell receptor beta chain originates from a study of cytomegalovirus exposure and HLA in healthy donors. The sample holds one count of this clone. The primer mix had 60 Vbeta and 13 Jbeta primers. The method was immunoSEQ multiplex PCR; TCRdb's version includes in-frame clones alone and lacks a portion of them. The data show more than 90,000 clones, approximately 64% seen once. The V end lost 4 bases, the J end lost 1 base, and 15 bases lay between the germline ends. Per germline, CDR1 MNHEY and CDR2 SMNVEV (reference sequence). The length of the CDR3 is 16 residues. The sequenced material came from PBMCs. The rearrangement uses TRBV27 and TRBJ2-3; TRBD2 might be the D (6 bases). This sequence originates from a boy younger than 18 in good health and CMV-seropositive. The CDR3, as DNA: TGTGCCAGCAGTTGGTTGGCGGGGAGAGGCACAGATACGCAGTATTTT. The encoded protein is CASSWLAGRGTDTQYF.